These T cell receptor beta chains were read from a single sample in a study of blood T cell repertoires in COVID-19. TCRdb keeps only in-frame clones here, not all; method: immunoSEQ multiplex PCR. This table has some 120,000 clones, approximately 80% appearing once. Sequenced: peripheral blood. The receptors derive from a man aged 35 to 55 with active or convalescent COVID-19. Both conserved end residues are part of each CDR3. The D gene is left open where the match is weak. The size of a clone is reported for some rows only, either as once, few or many, or as a class for expanded clones.

d_gene: .; v_gene: TRBV28; j_gene: TRBJ2-5; abundance: .; CDR3aa: CASSYPARETQYF; CDR3nt: TGTGCCAGCAGTTACCCAGCGCGAGAGACCCAGTACTTC
d_gene: .; v_gene: TRBV7-2; j_gene: TRBJ2-7; abundance: few; CDR3aa: CASSKTGPYEQYF; CDR3nt: TGTGCCAGCAGCAAGACAGGTCCCTACGAGCAGTACTTC
d_gene: .; v_gene: TRBV2; j_gene: TRBJ2-5; abundance: .; CDR3aa: CASRAGWAETQYF; CDR3nt: TGTGCCAGCAGGGCAGGTTGGGCAGAGACCCAGTACTTC
d_gene: .; v_gene: TRBV10-3; j_gene: TRBJ1-1; abundance: .; CDR3aa: CAISSNQGIEAFF; CDR3nt: TGTGCCATCAGCTCTAATCAGGGGATTGAAGCTTTCTTT
d_gene: .; v_gene: TRBV18; j_gene: TRBJ2-4; abundance: few; CDR3aa: CASSPPTGAKNIQYF; CDR3nt: TGTGCCAGCTCACCACCAACAGGGGCCAAAAACATTCAGTACTTC
d_gene: .; v_gene: TRBV7-2; j_gene: TRBJ1-6; abundance: .; CDR3aa: CASSLAPRAWLSNSPLHF; CDR3nt: TGTGCCAGCAGCTTAGCGCCGAGGGCTTGGTTAAGTAATTCACCCCTCCACTTT
d_gene: .; v_gene: TRBV5-1; j_gene: TRBJ2-1; abundance: .; CDR3aa: CASSVDRWYNEQFF; CDR3nt: TGCGCCAGCAGCGTTGACAGGTGGTACAATGAGCAGTTCTTC
d_gene: .; v_gene: TRBV27; j_gene: TRBJ2-3; abundance: few; CDR3aa: CASSLGLPGDTQYF; CDR3nt: TGTGCCAGCAGTTTAGGCCTCCCCGGGGATACGCAGTATTTT
d_gene: TRBD1; v_gene: TRBV30; j_gene: TRBJ1-1; abundance: .; CDR3aa: CAAPVGQAAFF; CDR3nt: TGTGCCGCGCCGGTGGGACAGGCGGCTTTCTTT
d_gene: TRBD1; v_gene: TRBV29-1; j_gene: TRBJ1-2; abundance: .; CDR3aa: CSAQTGGTDHGYTF; CDR3nt: TGCAGCGCTCAGACAGGGGGTACGGACCATGGCTACACCTTC
d_gene: TRBD1; v_gene: TRBV7-2; j_gene: TRBJ1-4; abundance: .; CDR3aa: CASSPETGATNEKLFF; CDR3nt: TGTGCCAGCAGCCCCGAGACAGGGGCAACTAATGAAAAACTGTTTTTT
d_gene: TRBD1; v_gene: TRBV4-1; j_gene: TRBJ2-7; abundance: .; CDR3aa: CASSQEVWGQTYEQYF; CDR3nt: TGCGCCAGCAGCCAAGAGGTTTGGGGACAGACCTACGAGCAGTACTTC
d_gene: .; v_gene: TRBV25-1; j_gene: TRBJ1-6; abundance: .; CDR3aa: CASSDHGERISPLHF; CDR3nt: TGTGCCAGCAGTGATCACGGGGAAAGGATTTCACCCCTCCACTTT
d_gene: .; v_gene: TRBV5-4; j_gene: TRBJ1-6; abundance: .; CDR3aa: CASSDSSYNSPLHF; CDR3nt: TGTGCCAGCAGCGACAGCTCCTATAATTCACCCCTCCACTTT
d_gene: TRBD1; v_gene: TRBV28; j_gene: TRBJ1-1; abundance: .; CDR3aa: CASSSGQGAGNTEAFF; CDR3nt: TGTGCCAGCAGTTCGGGACAGGGGGCAGGAAACACTGAAGCTTTCTTT
d_gene: TRBD1; v_gene: TRBV10-3; j_gene: TRBJ2-1; abundance: once; CDR3aa: CAISEAGQTGDNEQFF; CDR3nt: TGTGCCATCAGTGAGGCGGGACAGACAGGGGACAATGAGCAGTTCTTC
d_gene: .; v_gene: TRBV3-1/TRBV3-2; j_gene: TRBJ1-2; abundance: .; CDR3aa: CASSQTEGGYTF; CDR3nt: TGTGCCAGCAGCCAGACGGAGGGAGGCTACACCTTC
d_gene: .; v_gene: TRBV3-1/TRBV3-2; j_gene: TRBJ1-6; abundance: .; CDR3aa: CASSRDNNSPLHF; CDR3nt: TGTGCCAGCAGCCGGGACAACAATTCACCCCTCCACTTT
d_gene: .; v_gene: TRBV6-5; j_gene: TRBJ2-3; abundance: .; CDR3aa: CASSYQGGGTQYF; CDR3nt: TGTGCCAGCAGTTATCAGGGAGGAGGTACGCAGTATTTT
d_gene: TRBD1; v_gene: TRBV5-4; j_gene: TRBJ2-5; abundance: .; CDR3aa: CASSLGQGAGGETQYF; CDR3nt: TGTGCCAGCAGCCTAGGACAGGGGGCTGGAGGAGAGACCCAGTACTTC
d_gene: .; v_gene: TRBV5-1; j_gene: TRBJ2-7; abundance: .; CDR3aa: CASSTTRQGNQQYF; CDR3nt: TGCGCCAGCAGTACCACTAGGCAGGGGAACCAGCAGTACTTC
d_gene: .; v_gene: TRBV5-5; j_gene: TRBJ1-6; abundance: many; CDR3aa: CASSLERGDSPLHF; CDR3nt: TGTGCCAGCAGCTTGGAAAGGGGTGATTCACCCCTCCACTTT
d_gene: TRBD1; v_gene: TRBV19; j_gene: TRBJ2-4; abundance: .; CDR3aa: CASSVDRTKNIQYF; CDR3nt: TGTGCCAGTAGTGTGGACAGGACCAAAAACATTCAGTACTTC
d_gene: .; v_gene: TRBV5-6; j_gene: TRBJ2-5; abundance: .; CDR3aa: CASSSRTVQETQYF; CDR3nt: TGTGCCAGCAGCTCTAGGACAGTTCAAGAGACCCAGTACTTC
d_gene: TRBD1; v_gene: TRBV19; j_gene: TRBJ2-7; abundance: .; CDR3aa: CASSVGQARTYEQYF; CDR3nt: TGTGCCAGTAGTGTAGGACAGGCGAGAACCTACGAGCAGTACTTC
d_gene: .; v_gene: TRBV11-3; j_gene: TRBJ2-7; abundance: .; CDR3aa: CASSSGPGEGYEQYF; CDR3nt: TGTGCCAGCAGCTCTGGGCCAGGAGAGGGATACGAGCAGTACTTC
d_gene: TRBD1; v_gene: TRBV20-1; j_gene: TRBJ2-1; abundance: .; CDR3aa: CSAGQGFEQFF; CDR3nt: TGCAGTGCCGGACAGGGATTTGAGCAGTTCTTC
d_gene: .; v_gene: TRBV12-3/TRBV12-4; j_gene: TRBJ1-2; abundance: .; CDR3aa: CASSLSRVGYTF; CDR3nt: TGTGCCAGCAGTTTAAGCAGGGTTGGCTACACCTTC
d_gene: .; v_gene: TRBV3-1/TRBV3-2; j_gene: TRBJ1-6; abundance: few; CDR3aa: CASSQDSSYNSPLHF; CDR3nt: TGTGCCAGCAGCCAAGATAGCTCCTATAATTCACCCCTCCACTTT
d_gene: .; v_gene: TRBV6-5; j_gene: TRBJ2-7; abundance: .; CDR3aa: CASSRHLGYEQYF; CDR3nt: TGTGCCAGCAGTCGTCATCTCGGGTACGAGCAGTACTTC
d_gene: .; v_gene: TRBV10-2; j_gene: TRBJ2-1; abundance: .; CDR3aa: CASRIGVNEQFF; CDR3nt: TGCGCCAGCAGGATAGGGGTGAATGAGCAGTTCTTC
d_gene: .; v_gene: TRBV5-1; j_gene: TRBJ1-1; abundance: .; CDR3aa: CASSLETVGTEAFF; CDR3nt: TGCGCCAGCAGCTTGGAAACAGTAGGCACTGAAGCTTTCTTT
d_gene: TRBD1; v_gene: TRBV5-1; j_gene: TRBJ2-1; abundance: .; CDR3aa: CASSRQTGGQNEQFF; CDR3nt: TGCGCCAGCAGCCGACAGACAGGGGGCCAGAATGAGCAGTTCTTC
d_gene: TRBD2; v_gene: TRBV30; j_gene: TRBJ2-1; abundance: .; CDR3aa: CAWNTGTNRIDEQFF; CDR3nt: TGTGCCTGGAATACCGGGACTAATCGTATCGATGAGCAGTTCTTC
d_gene: .; v_gene: TRBV15; j_gene: TRBJ2-7; abundance: .; CDR3aa: CATSRDVGAGEQYF; CDR3nt: TGTGCCACCAGCAGAGATGTGGGGGCTGGGGAGCAGTACTTC
d_gene: TRBD2; v_gene: TRBV9; j_gene: TRBJ2-1; abundance: .; CDR3aa: CASSVASGRGSSYNEQFF; CDR3nt: TGTGCCAGCAGCGTCGCTAGCGGGAGGGGCAGCTCCTACAATGAGCAGTTCTTC
d_gene: .; v_gene: TRBV7-2; j_gene: TRBJ2-5; abundance: once; CDR3aa: CASSSLAGPQETQYF; CDR3nt: TGTGCCAGCAGCTCCCTGGCAGGGCCCCAAGAGACCCAGTACTTC
d_gene: .; v_gene: TRBV29-1; j_gene: TRBJ1-2; abundance: .; CDR3aa: CSVVSGVSLSSAYGYTF; CDR3nt: TGCAGCGTTGTGTCAGGGGTATCCCTAAGTAGTGCTTATGGCTACACCTTC
d_gene: TRBD1; v_gene: TRBV5-6; j_gene: TRBJ2-3; abundance: .; CDR3aa: CASKGTASTDTQYF; CDR3nt: TGTGCCAGCAAAGGGACAGCTAGCACAGATACGCAGTATTTT
d_gene: .; v_gene: TRBV10-3; j_gene: TRBJ1-5; abundance: .; CDR3aa: CAISDGGNQPQHF; CDR3nt: TGTGCCATCAGTGACGGAGGAAATCAGCCCCAGCATTTT
d_gene: TRBD1; v_gene: TRBV19; j_gene: TRBJ2-7; abundance: .; CDR3aa: CASSIGGTGVSYEQYF; CDR3nt: TGTGCCAGTAGTATCGGGGGGACAGGGGTCTCCTACGAGCAGTACTTC